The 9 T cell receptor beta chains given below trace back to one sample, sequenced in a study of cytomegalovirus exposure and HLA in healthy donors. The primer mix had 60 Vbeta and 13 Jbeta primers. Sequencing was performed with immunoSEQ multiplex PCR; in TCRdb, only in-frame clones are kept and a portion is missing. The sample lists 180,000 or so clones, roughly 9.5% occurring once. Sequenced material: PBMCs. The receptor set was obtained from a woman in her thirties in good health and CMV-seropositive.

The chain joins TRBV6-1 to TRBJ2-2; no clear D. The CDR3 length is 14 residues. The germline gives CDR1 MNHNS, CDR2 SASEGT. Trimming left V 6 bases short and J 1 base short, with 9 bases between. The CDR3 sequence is CASSTTRNTGELFF. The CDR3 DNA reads TGTGCCAGCAGCACCACGAGGAACACCGGGGAGCTGTTTTTT.

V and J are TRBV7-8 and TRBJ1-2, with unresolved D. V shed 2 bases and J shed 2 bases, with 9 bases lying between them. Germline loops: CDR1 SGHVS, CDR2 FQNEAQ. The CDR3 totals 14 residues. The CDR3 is CASSLPGRNYGYTF. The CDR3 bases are TGTGCCAGCAGCTTACCGGGGAGGAACTATGGCTACACCTTC.

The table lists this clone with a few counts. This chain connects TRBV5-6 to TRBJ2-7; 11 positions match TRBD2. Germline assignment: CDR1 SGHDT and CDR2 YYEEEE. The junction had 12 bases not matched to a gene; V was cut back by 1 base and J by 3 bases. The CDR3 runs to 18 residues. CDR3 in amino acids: CASSLWGQSTSGVYEQYF. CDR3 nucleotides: TGTGCCAGCAGCTTGTGGGGACAGTCGACTAGCGGGGTCTACGAGCAGTACTTC. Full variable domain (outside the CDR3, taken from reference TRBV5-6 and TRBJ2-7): DAGVTQSPTHLIKTRGQQVTLRCSPKSGHDTVSWYQQALGQGPQFIFQYYEEEERQRGNFPDRFSGHQFPNYSSELNVNALLLGDSALYLCASSLWGQSTSGVYEQYFGPGTRLTVT.

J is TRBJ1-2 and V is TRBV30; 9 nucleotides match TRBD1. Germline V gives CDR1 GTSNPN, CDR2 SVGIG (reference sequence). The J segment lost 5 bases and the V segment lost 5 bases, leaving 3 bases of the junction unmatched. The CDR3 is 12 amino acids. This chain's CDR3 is CAWGQGIYGYTF. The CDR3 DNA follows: TGTGCCTGGGGACAGGGGATATATGGCTACACCTTC.

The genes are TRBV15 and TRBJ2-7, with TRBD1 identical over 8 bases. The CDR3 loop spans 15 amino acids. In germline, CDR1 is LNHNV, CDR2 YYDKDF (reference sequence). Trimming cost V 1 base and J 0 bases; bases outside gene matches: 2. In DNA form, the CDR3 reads TGTGCCACCAGCAGAGGGGACAGGAGCTCCTACGAGCAGTACTTC. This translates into CATSRGDRSSYEQYF.

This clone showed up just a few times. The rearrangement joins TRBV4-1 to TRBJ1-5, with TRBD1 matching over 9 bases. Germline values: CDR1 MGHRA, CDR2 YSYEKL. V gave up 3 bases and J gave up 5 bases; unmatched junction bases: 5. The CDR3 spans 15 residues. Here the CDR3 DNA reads TGCGCCAGCAGCCAGGCTAGGGACAGGGATCAGCCCCAGCATTTT. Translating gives CASSQARDRDQPQHF.

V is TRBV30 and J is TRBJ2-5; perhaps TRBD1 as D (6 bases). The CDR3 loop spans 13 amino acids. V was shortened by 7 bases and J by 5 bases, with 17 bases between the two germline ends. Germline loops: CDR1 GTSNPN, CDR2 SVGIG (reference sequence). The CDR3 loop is CASYRRGWETQYF. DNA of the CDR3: TGTGCCTCCTATCGCAGGGGATGGGAGACCCAGTACTTC.

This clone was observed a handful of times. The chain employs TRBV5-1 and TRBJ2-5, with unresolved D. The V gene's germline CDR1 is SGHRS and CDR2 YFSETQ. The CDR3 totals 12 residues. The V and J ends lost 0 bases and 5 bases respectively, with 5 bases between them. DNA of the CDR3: TGCGCCAGCAGCTTGGCCCCGGAGACCCAGTACTTC. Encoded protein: CASSLAPETQYF.

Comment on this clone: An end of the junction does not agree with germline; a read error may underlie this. The CDR3 nucleotides are TGTGCCAGCAGTGGACAGTACGAACAGTACTTC. Protein product: CASSGQYEQYF. The chain employs TRBV2 and TRBJ2-7; D might be TRBD1 (5 bases). The CDR3 runs 11 residues. Germline loops: CDR1 SNHLY, CDR2 FYNNEI.